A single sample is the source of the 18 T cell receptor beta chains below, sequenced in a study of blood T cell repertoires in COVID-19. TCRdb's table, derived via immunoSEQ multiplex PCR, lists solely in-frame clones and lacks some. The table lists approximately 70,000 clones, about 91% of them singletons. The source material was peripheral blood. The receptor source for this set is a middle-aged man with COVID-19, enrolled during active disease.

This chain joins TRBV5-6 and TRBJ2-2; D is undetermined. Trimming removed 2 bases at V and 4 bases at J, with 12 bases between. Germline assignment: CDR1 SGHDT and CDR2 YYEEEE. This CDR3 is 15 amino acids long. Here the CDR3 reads CASSFAGSLTGELFF. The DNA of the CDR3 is TGTGCCAGCAGCTTCGCCGGGTCCCTCACCGGGGAGCTGTTTTTT.

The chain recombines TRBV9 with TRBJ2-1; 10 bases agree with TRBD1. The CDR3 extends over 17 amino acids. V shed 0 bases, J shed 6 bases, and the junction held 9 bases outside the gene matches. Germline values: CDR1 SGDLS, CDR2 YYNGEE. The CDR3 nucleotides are TGTGCCAGCAGCGTAGCGGGTACCGGGACAGGGGCCAATGAGCAGTTCTTC. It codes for CASSVAGTGTGANEQFF.

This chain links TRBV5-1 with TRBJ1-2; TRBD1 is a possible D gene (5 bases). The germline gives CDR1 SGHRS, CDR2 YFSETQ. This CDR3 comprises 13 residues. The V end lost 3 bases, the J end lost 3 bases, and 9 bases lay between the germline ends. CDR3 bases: TGCGCCAGCAGCTCCCAGGGTGACTATGGCTACACCTTC. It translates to CASSSQGDYGYTF.

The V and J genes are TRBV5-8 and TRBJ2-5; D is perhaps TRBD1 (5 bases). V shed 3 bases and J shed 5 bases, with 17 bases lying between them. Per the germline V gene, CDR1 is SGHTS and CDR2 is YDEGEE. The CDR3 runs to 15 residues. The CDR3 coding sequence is TGTGCCAGCAGCTCCTACAGGAATTATCAGGAGACCCAGTACTTC. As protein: CASSSYRNYQETQYF.

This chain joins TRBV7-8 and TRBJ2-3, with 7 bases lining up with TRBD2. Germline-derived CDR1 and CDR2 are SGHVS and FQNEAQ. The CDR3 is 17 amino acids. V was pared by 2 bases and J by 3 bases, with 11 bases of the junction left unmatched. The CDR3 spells CASSLSTGWRGTDTQYF. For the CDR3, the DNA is TGTGCCAGCAGCTTATCTACGGGTTGGCGGGGGACAGATACGCAGTATTTT.

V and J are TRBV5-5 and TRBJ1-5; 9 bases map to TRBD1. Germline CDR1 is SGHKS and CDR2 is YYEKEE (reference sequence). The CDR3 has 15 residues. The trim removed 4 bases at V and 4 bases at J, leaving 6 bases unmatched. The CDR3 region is CASSRGQGMNQPQHF. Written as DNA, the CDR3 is TGTGCCAGCAGCCGGGGACAGGGTATGAATCAGCCCCAGCATTTT.

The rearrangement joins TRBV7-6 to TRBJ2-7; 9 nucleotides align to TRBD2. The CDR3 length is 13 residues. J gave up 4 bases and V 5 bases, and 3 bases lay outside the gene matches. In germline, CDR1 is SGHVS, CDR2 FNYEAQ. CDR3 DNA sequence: TGTGCCAGCAGCCCCAGCGGGGGGTACGAGCAGTACTTC. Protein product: CASSPSGGYEQYF.

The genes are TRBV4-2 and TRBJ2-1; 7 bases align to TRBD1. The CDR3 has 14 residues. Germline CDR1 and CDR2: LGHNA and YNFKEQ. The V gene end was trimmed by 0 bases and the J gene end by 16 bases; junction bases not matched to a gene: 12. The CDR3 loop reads CASSQDRGGRGRFF. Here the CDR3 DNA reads TGTGCCAGCAGCCAAGACCGAGGGGGAAGGGGGCGCTTCTTC.

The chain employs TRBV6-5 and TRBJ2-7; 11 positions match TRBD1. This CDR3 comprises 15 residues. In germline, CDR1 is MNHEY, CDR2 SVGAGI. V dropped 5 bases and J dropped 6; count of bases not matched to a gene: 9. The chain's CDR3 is CASSKPGQGVFEQYF. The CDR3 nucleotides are TGTGCCAGCAGTAAACCGGGACAGGGGGTGTTCGAGCAGTACTTC.

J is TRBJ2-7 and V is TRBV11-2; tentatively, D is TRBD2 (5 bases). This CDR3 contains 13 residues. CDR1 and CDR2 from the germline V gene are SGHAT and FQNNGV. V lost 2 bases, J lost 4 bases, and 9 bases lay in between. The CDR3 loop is CASSLIEGYEQYF. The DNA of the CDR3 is TGTGCCAGCAGCTTAATTGAGGGATACGAGCAGTACTTC.

The CDR3 loop is CASSPGDRMNTEAFF. The CDR3 nucleotides read TGTGCCAGCAGCCCAGGGGACCGTATGAACACTGAAGCTTTCTTT. This chain uses TRBV9 with TRBJ1-1, with a tentative D call TRBD1 (6 bases). Germline V gene sequence: CDR1 SGDLS, CDR2 YYNGEE. Trimming took off 4 bases at V and 0 bases at J, with 13 bases between the two ends. This CDR3 comprises 15 residues.

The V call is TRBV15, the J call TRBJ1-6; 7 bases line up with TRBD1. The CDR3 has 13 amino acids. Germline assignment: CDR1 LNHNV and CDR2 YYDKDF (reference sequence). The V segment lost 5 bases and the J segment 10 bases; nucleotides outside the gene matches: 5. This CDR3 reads CATSDQQGSPLHF. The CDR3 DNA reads TGTGCCACCAGCGACCAACAGGGGTCACCCCTCCACTTT.

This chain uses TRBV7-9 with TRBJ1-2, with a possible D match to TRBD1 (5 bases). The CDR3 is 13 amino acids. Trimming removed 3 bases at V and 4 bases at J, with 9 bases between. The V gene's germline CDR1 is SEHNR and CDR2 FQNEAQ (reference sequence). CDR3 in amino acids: CASSFSRVYGYTF. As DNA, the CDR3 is TGTGCCAGCAGCTTTAGCAGGGTCTATGGCTACACCTTC.

The CDR3 DNA reads TGTGCCAGTAGTCCAGGGATCAATCAGCCCCAGCATTTT. Amino acids: CASSPGINQPQHF. The rearrangement uses TRBV19 and TRBJ1-5; possible D gene TRBD1, 5 bases. Germline V gene data show CDR1 as LNHDA and CDR2 as SQIVND (reference sequence). The CDR3 covers 13 residues. The V and J ends lost 5 bases and 3 bases respectively, with 8 bases between them. The whole variable domain, remainder taken from reference TRBV19 and TRBJ1-5, is DGGITQSPKYLFRKEGQNVTLSCEQNLNHDAMYWYRQDPGQGLRLIYYSQIVNDFQKGDIAEGYSVSREKKESFPLTVTSAQKNPTAFYLCASSPGINQPQHFGDGTRLSIL.

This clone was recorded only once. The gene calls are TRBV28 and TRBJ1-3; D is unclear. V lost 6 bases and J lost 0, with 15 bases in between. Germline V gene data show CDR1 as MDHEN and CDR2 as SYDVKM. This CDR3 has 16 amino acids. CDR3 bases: TGTGCCAGCAGCCTCAATCCGGGAGGCTCTGGAAACACCATATATTTT. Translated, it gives CASSLNPGGSGNTIYF.

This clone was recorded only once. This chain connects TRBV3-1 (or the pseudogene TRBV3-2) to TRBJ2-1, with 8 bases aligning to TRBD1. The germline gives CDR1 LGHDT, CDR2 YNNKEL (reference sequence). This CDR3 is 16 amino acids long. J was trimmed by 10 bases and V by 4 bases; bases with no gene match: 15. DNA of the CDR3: TGTGCCAGCAGCCTTAGACAGGGGCCGCCGGTTGGGGAGCAGTTCTTC. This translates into CASSLRQGPPVGEQFF.

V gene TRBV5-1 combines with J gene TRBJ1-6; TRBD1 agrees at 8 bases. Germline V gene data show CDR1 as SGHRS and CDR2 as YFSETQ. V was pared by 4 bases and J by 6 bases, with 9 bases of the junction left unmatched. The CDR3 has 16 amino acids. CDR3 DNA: TGCGCCAGCAGCGTTCTGGCAGGGGGCCGTAATTCACCCCTCCACTTT. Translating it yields CASSVLAGGRNSPLHF.

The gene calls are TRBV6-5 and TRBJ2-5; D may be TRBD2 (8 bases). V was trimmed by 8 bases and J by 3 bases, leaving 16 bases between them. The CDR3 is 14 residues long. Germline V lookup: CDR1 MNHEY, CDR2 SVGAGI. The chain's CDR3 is CASGTAGAEETQYF. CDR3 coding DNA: TGTGCCAGCGGGACAGCGGGGGCGGAAGAGACCCAGTACTTC.